This TCR beta chain came from a study of hypomethylating agent response in myelodysplastic syndrome. For the study at large: Response meant complete response or hematologic improvement; all other patients were non-responders. Study-level results: Lack of age-matching between healthy donors and MDS patients could bias comparison. After treatment, novel clonotypes emerged more in responders, contracted ones more in non-responders. After hypomethylating agent treatment, diversity and clonality showed no significant change, overall or by response.

Measured with immunoSEQ multiplex PCR; TCRdb has only the in-frame clones, and not every one. This table holds thousands of clones, roughly 84% found once. In the case of this clone: Its specificity is unknown.

Sequenced material: bone marrow, taken before or after starting hypomethylating agent treatment for myelodysplastic syndrome (not recorded which). This receptor was identified in a human donor with myelodysplastic syndrome.

CDR3 sequence: CATSMGRGGSYYEQYF. The CDR3 nucleotides are TGTGCCACCAGCATGGGCCGCGGGGGCTCATACTACGAGCAGTACTTC. The rearrangement uses TRBV15 and TRBJ2-7, with D maybe TRBD2 (7 bases). There are 16 residues in the CDR3. Germline loops: CDR1 LNHNV, CDR2 YYDKDF (reference sequence). Trimming shortened V by 4 bases and J by 3 bases, and 19 bases separated the two germline ends.